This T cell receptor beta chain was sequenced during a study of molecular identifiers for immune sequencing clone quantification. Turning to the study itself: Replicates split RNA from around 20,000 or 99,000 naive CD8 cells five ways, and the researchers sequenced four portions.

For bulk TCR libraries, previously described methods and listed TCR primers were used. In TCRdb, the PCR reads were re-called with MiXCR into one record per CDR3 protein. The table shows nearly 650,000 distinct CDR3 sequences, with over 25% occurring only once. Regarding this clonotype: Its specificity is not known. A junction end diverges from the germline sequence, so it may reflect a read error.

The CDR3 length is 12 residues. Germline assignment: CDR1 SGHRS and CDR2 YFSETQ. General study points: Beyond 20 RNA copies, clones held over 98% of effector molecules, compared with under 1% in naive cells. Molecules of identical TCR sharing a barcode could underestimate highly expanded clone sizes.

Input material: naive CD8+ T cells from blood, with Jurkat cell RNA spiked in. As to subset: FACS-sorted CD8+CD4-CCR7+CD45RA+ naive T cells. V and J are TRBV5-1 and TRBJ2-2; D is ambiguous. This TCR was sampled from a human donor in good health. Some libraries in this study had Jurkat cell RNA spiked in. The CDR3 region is CASSSNPGELFF. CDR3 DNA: TGCGCCAGCAGCTCGAACCCCGGGGAGCTGTTTTTT.